This T cell receptor (beta chain) emerged from a study of shared T cell receptors in the human thymus (dated by TCRdb to 2020 to 2022). Study-level background: The study investigated the way shared, self-reactive T-cell receptor alpha chains are produced in the human thymus.

V is pared back by 0 bases and J by 3 bases, with 21 bases lying between the germline termini. From its cysteine to its phenylalanine, the CDR3 spans 18 amino acids. Solely the CDR3 DNA is kept, with 54 bases framed from the first base. The germline V gene gives CDR1 as LGHNA and CDR2 as YSLEER. Library preparation employed the immunoSEQ multiplex PCR assay. TCRdb provides this immuneACCESS table in a form limited to in-frame rearrangements. Some clones are lacking; in checked studies, under half of them reflect an unresolved V gene, and why the rest are absent is not known. A total of 600,000 or so clones appear in this sample, approximately 89% of them only once. Of the sample, roughly 0.0094% falls within the top ten clones. Of note for this clone: Its antigen is currently not known. No base quality values were provided; no much bigger clone lies one nucleotide off.

The same data also contributed to another study, on human thymus T cells. The second source states: In Finland, the donors were immunologically healthy infants who were having open corrective cardiac surgery for congenital heart defects. The thymus tissue came from surgical resects taken out during corrective cardiac surgery. V and J gene segment usage appeared biased in both thymic and peripheral blood repertoires. The related research found that thymic TCR repertoires overlapped highly between unrelated individuals. The study characterized TCR alpha and beta repertoires from under 10 infant thymus samples and four related peripheral blood samples. The infant donors were roughly 7 to 250 days old, and the cohort included five to seven males and a couple of females. Thymocytes were mechanically released from the tissue and were stored as pellets of 10-30 million cells at -70 degrees C. A QIAsymphony instrument was used to extract genomic DNA from the frozen cell pellets. Using the immunoSEQ multiplex PCR assay, the TCRB and TCRAD loci were amplified from a standardized quantity of quality-controlled genomic DNA. Amplicons spanned the V(D)J region at a length sufficient to cover the CDR3 and identify V and J genes. The commercial immunoSEQ service was used to sequence amplicons on an Illumina platform. Corrections for primer bias and sequencing errors followed previously described methods, while TCRAD and TCRB definitions were based on the IMGT database. Analysis of the repertoires was done with immunoSEQ Analyzer 3.0 and VDJTools and included basic statistics, V/J segment usage, diversity estimates, rarefaction and pairwise overlap. To estimate diversity, the Chao1, ChaoE, Efron-Thisted, Shannon and inverse Simpson indices were applied, and diversity was also estimated on datasets down-sampled to the smallest sample. Repertoire overlap was determined by strict matching of CDR3 nucleotide sequence, V gene and J gene, and Jaccard-based multidimensional scaling clustering was applied. On average, thymus samples gave 650,000 to 850,000 unique TCRB clonotypes, whereas blood samples gave around 80,000.

This receptor was obtained from a boy under three years old with a congenital heart defect. Donor details come from another sample of the same person, matched by shared clones. Here the chain combines TRBV4-3 and TRBJ2-7; a tentative D call is TRBD1 (6 bases match). The sequenced material came from thymocytes. The nucleotide sequence is TGCGCCAGCAGCCAAGACCGCCCCTACAGGGAGCTAAACTACGAGCAGTACTTC. Translated, it gives CASSQDRPYRELNYEQYF.